This is a list of T cell receptor beta chains from one sample in a study of blood T cell repertoires in COVID-19. The assay was immunoSEQ multiplex PCR, and TCRdb's table has in-frame clones only and misses some. The sample has about 64,000 clones, approximately 70% seen once. Source material: PBMCs or T cells enriched from blood (not recorded which). The receptors come from a woman aged 60 to 75 who had been exposed to COVID-19. Both conserved end residues are part of each CDR3. D genes are given only for firm matches. Rows may omit the clone size; those that give it use once, few, many or a size class.

v_gene	abundance	j_gene	d_gene	CDR3aa	CDR3nt
TRBV28	-	TRBJ1-6	-	CASGTLYNSPLHF	TGTGCCAGCGGGACACTATATAATTCACCCCTCCACTTT
TRBV5-6	-	TRBJ1-3	-	CASSLVGGTIYF	TGTGCCAGCAGCTTGGTAGGAGGGACCATATATTTT
TRBV30	-	TRBJ1-1	-	CAWSFPVTSGGGDTEAFF	TGTGCCTGGAGTTTCCCAGTAACCTCTGGGGGGGGAGACACTGAAGCTTTCTTT
TRBV5-1	-	TRBJ2-7	TRBD2	CASSLGRLARNYEQYF	TGCGCCAGCAGCTTGGGCCGACTAGCGCGGAACTACGAGCAGTACTTC
TRBV6-5	-	TRBJ2-7	-	CASSIGGYEQYF	TGTGCCAGCAGTATAGGGGGCTACGAGCAGTACTTC
TRBV15	-	TRBJ2-7	-	CATSRDPNSYEQYF	TGTGCCACCAGCAGAGACCCTAACTCCTACGAGCAGTACTTC
TRBV29-1	few	TRBJ2-7	TRBD1	CSVSTGTSYEQYF	TGCAGCGTTTCGACAGGGACCTCCTACGAGCAGTACTTC
TRBV15	-	TRBJ2-1	TRBD1	CATSRLGQGSYNEQFF	TGTGCCACCAGCAGATTGGGACAGGGCTCCTACAATGAGCAGTTCTTC
TRBV9	-	TRBJ2-3	-	CASSARSGDTQYF	TGTGCCAGCAGCGCTCGATCGGGGGATACGCAGTATTTT
TRBV7-2	-	TRBJ1-1	TRBD1	CASSSTAGTVNTEAFF	TGTGCCAGCAGCTCAACCGCCGGGACAGTGAACACTGAAGCTTTCTTT
TRBV5-4	few	TRBJ1-2	-	CASTDYRDGYTF	TGTGCCAGCACCGATTACAGGGACGGCTACACCTTC
TRBV7-9	-	TRBJ2-3	-	CASSTGSQQRPQYF	TGTGCCAGCAGCACAGGTAGCCAACAGAGGCCGCAGTATTTT
TRBV7-9	-	TRBJ1-5	TRBD1	CASSLAGAPGQNFNQPQHF	TGTGCCAGCAGCTTAGCTGGGGCCCCGGGACAGAATTTTAATCAGCCCCAGCATTTT
TRBV28	-	TRBJ1-2	-	CASSVKHYGYTF	TGTGCCAGCAGTGTGAAGCACTATGGCTACACCTTC
TRBV5-6	once	TRBJ1-5	TRBD1	CASSLGDRVNQPQHF	TGTGCCAGCAGCTTGGGGGACAGGGTCAATCAGCCCCAGCATTTT
TRBV7-2	-	TRBJ2-2	TRBD1	CASSLGTGTGETGELFF	TGTGCCAGCAGCTTAGGAACCGGGACAGGGGAAACCGGGGAGCTGTTTTTT
TRBV18	-	TRBJ2-3	-	CASSLRAGDTQYF	TGTGCCAGCTCCCTCCGGGCGGGAGATACGCAGTATTTT
TRBV19	many	TRBJ1-6	TRBD1	CASSIGGGSGSPLHF	TGTGCCAGTAGTATTGGAGGGGGCTCTGGTTCACCCCTCCACTTT
TRBV20-1	-	TRBJ1-1	TRBD1	CSASRTGNGVNTEAFF	TGCAGTGCTAGTAGGACAGGGAACGGGGTTAACACTGAAGCTTTCTTT
TRBV5-4	-	TRBJ2-7	TRBD1	CASSQGQVYEQYF	TGTGCCAGCAGCCAAGGACAGGTCTACGAGCAGTACTTC
TRBV5-6	once	TRBJ1-5	-	CASSWQGSNQPQHF	TGTGCCAGCAGCTGGCAGGGAAGCAATCAGCCCCAGCATTTT
TRBV6-5	-	TRBJ1-2	-	CASREGGLDGYTF	TGTGCCAGCAGGGAGGGGGGGCTGGATGGCTACACCTTC
TRBV28	-	TRBJ1-1	TRBD1	CASSTSGTGFLEAFF	TGTGCCAGCAGTACCTCCGGGACAGGGTTTTTGGAAGCTTTCTTT
TRBV5-4	-	TRBJ2-3	TRBD2	CASSPGGTTQRTDTQYF	TGTGCCAGCAGCCCGGGGGGGACTACCCAACGCACAGATACGCAGTATTTT
TRBV7-2	-	TRBJ2-5	TRBD1	CASSLATGGLETQYF	TGTGCCAGCAGCTTAGCCACAGGGGGCCTGGAGACCCAGTACTTC
TRBV7-6	-	TRBJ2-1	-	CASSATSRGHNEQFF	TGTGCCAGCAGCGCGACTAGCAGGGGCCACAATGAGCAGTTCTTC
TRBV19	-	TRBJ2-2	-	CASSKAGANTGELFF	TGTGCCAGTAGTAAGGCAGGGGCAAACACCGGGGAGCTGTTTTTT
TRBV9	-	TRBJ2-2	-	CASSTSSGELFF	TGTGCCAGCAGCACTAGTTCCGGGGAGCTGTTTTTT
TRBV7-9	-	TRBJ1-1	-	CASSPMGGGGYTEAFF	TGTGCCAGCAGCCCAATGGGGGGTGGAGGATACACTGAAGCTTTCTTT
TRBV28	-	TRBJ1-2	TRBD1	CASSPGQAGIEGYTF	TGTGCCAGCAGCCCGGGACAGGCAGGGATAGAGGGCTACACCTTC
TRBV19	-	TRBJ1-1	-	CASSEIGNTEAFF	TGTGCCAGTAGTGAAATCGGGAACACTGAAGCTTTCTTT
TRBV11-3	-	TRBJ2-1	-	CASSLATGYNEQFF	TGTGCCAGCAGCTTGGCGACAGGATACAATGAGCAGTTCTTC
TRBV5-1	-	TRBJ2-3	-	CASSLEGRYLDTQYF	TGCGCCAGCAGCTTGGAAGGGAGGTACTTGGATACGCAGTATTTT
TRBV5-1	-	TRBJ2-2	TRBD2	CASSPGLAGGPGELFF	TGCGCCAGCAGCCCGGGACTAGCGGGGGGGCCCGGGGAGCTGTTTTTT
TRBV27	-	TRBJ1-1	-	CASRQGGTEAFF	TGTGCCAGCAGACAGGGCGGGACTGAAGCTTTCTTT
TRBV5-8	once	TRBJ2-6	-	CASSLWTASGANVLTF	TGTGCCAGCAGCCTGTGGACAGCCTCTGGGGCCAACGTCCTGACTTTC
TRBV11-2	once	TRBJ2-3	-	CASSLDLRRSDTQYF	TGTGCCAGCAGCTTAGATCTCCGCAGATCAGATACGCAGTATTTT
TRBV5-1	few	TRBJ1-2	TRBD1	CASSFGGQGNGYTF	TGCGCCAGCAGCTTTGGGGGACAGGGGAACGGCTACACCTTC
TRBV19	-	TRBJ1-2	-	CASSIGQVYGYTF	TGTGCCAGTAGTATTGGGCAGGTCTATGGCTACACCTTC
TRBV7-6	-	TRBJ2-3	-	CASSLALAETDTQYF	TGTGCCAGCAGCTTGGCGTTAGCGGAAACAGATACGCAGTATTTT
TRBV11-2	-	TRBJ1-3	-	CASSLEEGAHTIYF	TGTGCCAGCAGCTTAGAGGAGGGTGCGCACACCATATATTTT
TRBV11-2	-	TRBJ2-1	TRBD2	CASRPSGTTVYNEQFF	TGTGCCAGCAGGCCTTCCGGGACTACCGTCTACAATGAGCAGTTCTTC
TRBV30	-	TRBJ2-2	-	CAWSHLGGGELFF	TGTGCCTGGAGCCACCTAGGGGGTGGGGAGCTGTTTTTT
TRBV27	many	TRBJ1-2	TRBD1	CASSSRDSYNYGYTF	TGTGCCAGCAGTTCCCGGGACAGTTATAACTATGGCTACACCTTC
TRBV28	-	TRBJ2-7	-	CASSLFRGKAYEQYF	TGTGCCAGCAGTTTATTCCGCGGGAAGGCCTACGAGCAGTACTTC